What follows are 26 T cell receptor beta chains derived from one specimen sequenced in a study of early T cells in non-severe SARS-CoV-2 infection. Each CDR3 protein is one row after TCRdb ran MiXCR on the 5' RACE reads. The sample has tens of thousands of distinct CDR3 sequences, about an eighth seen once. Material: whole blood. These receptors all come from an adult who was a healthcare worker with PCR-confirmed SARS-CoV-2 infection or an uninfected control (not recorded which).

This clonotype showed up just once. This chain joins TRBV7-2 and TRBJ2-1; TRBD2 is a possible D gene (5 bases). The CDR3 extends over 14 amino acids. CDR1 and CDR2 (germline): SGHTA, FQGNSA. The germline V and J ends were trimmed by 6 bases and 6 bases, with 15 bases remaining between them. The CDR3 sequence is CASSSVSSFNEQFF. CDR3 DNA: TGTGCCAGCAGTAGTGTGTCTAGCTTCAATGAGCAGTTCTTC.

This chain connects TRBV29-1 to TRBJ2-5; D ambiguous. The length of the CDR3 is 11 residues. V was clipped by 5 bases and J by 5 bases, with 9 bases between them. From germline, CDR1 is SQVTM and CDR2 ANQGSEA. In nucleotides, the CDR3 is TGCAGCGTTAGACGTGTGGAGACCCAGTACTTC. Amino acid sequence: CSVRRVETQYF.

CDR3 loop: CASSSPGQGYTGELFF. CDR3 in DNA: TGTGCCAGCAGTTCGCCGGGACAGGGCTACACCGGGGAGCTGTTTTTT. This chain links TRBV27 with TRBJ2-2; 9 bases are shared with TRBD1. This CDR3 contains 16 residues. The J segment lost 3 bases and the V segment lost 4 bases, leaving 6 bases of the junction unmatched. Germline CDR1 MNHEY, CDR2 SMNVEV (reference sequence).

This clonotype was recorded many times. The genes are TRBV11-2 and TRBJ2-7; TRBD1 is a possible D gene (6 bases). The CDR3 covers 14 residues. Deletions cut 5 bases from V and 3 bases from J, with 14 bases between. In germline, CDR1 is SGHAT, CDR2 FQNNGV. CDR3 bases: TGTGCCAGCAGCCGTGGGGGACAAGTCTACGAGCAGTACTTC. It codes for CASSRGGQVYEQYF.

There are many counts of this clonotype. The chain is built from TRBV18 and TRBJ1-2, with 9 bases identical to TRBD1. The CDR3 totals 18 residues. Trimming at V came to 3 bases and at J to 1 base, leaving 12 bases not matched to a gene. Germline V gives CDR1 KGHSH, CDR2 LQKENI. The CDR3 sequence: CASSPGVRQGEINYGYTF. CDR3 sequence (DNA): TGTGCCAGCTCACCGGGCGTGAGACAGGGGGAAATTAACTATGGCTACACCTTC. The full variable domain, with the rest looked up from reference TRBV18 and TRBJ1-2, is NAGVMQNPRHLVRRRGQEARLRCSPMKGHSHVYWYRQLPEEGLKFMVYLQKENIIDESGMPKERFSAEFPKEGPSILRIQQVVRGDSAAYFCASSPGVRQGEINYGYTFGSGTRLTVV.

This clonotype was seen repeatedly, ten times or more. The chain couples TRBV29-1 to TRBJ2-4; TRBD2 matches 8 bases. The junction had 10 bases not matched to a gene; V was cut back by 6 bases and J by 6 bases. The germline gives CDR1 SQVTM, CDR2 ANQGSEA. The CDR3 runs to 14 residues. CDR3 nucleotide sequence: TGCAGCGTCCTTGGGGGACTAGGGTTAAACATTCAGTACTTC. Translated, it gives CSVLGGLGLNIQYF.

This clonotype was recorded many times. CDR3 residues: CASSEGVTSNQPQHF. CDR3 nucleotide sequence: TGCGCCAGCAGTGAGGGGGTCACTAGCAATCAGCCCCAGCATTTT. The rearrangement joins TRBV10-2 to TRBJ1-5; D uncertain. The CDR3 has 15 amino acids. V dropped 2 bases and J dropped 0 bases, with 8 bases sitting between them. Germline CDR1 and CDR2: WSHSY and SAAADI.

The chain links TRBV5-1 to TRBJ1-1, with D possibly matching TRBD1 (6 bases). This CDR3 contains 14 residues. In germline, CDR1 is SGHRS, CDR2 YFSETQ. Trimming shortened V by 5 bases and J by 8 bases, and 19 bases separated the two germline ends. CDR3 in amino acids: CASRGDTQETEAFF. For the CDR3, the DNA is TGCGCCAGCAGGGGGGACACCCAAGAAACCGAAGCTTTCTTT.

V and J are TRBV27 and TRBJ2-7; 10 bases map to TRBD1. The CDR3 spans 15 residues. Germline values: CDR1 MNHEY, CDR2 SMNVEV (reference sequence). The trim removed 3 bases at V and 3 bases at J, leaving 5 bases unmatched. CDR3 protein: CASSFFGQGVYEQYF. The DNA for the CDR3 is TGTGCCAGCAGTTTCTTCGGACAGGGGGTCTACGAGCAGTACTTC.

This clonotype was picked up many times. The V gene is TRBV7-8, the J gene TRBJ2-7, with TRBD2 as a possible D gene (5 bases). There are 15 residues in the CDR3. From germline, CDR1 is SGHVS and CDR2 FQNEAQ. V lost 1 base and J lost 2, with 12 bases in between. Here the CDR3 DNA reads TGTGCCAGCAGCTTAGAGGGAGATTTGACCTACGAGCAGTACTTC. Translation gives CASSLEGDLTYEQYF.

The CDR3 is CSVEEGANSYNEQFF. In DNA, the CDR3 is TGCAGCGTTGAAGAGGGAGCTAACTCCTACAATGAGCAGTTCTTC. The chain combines TRBV29-1 with TRBJ2-1, with a weak D call TRBD2 (5 bases). There are 15 residues in the CDR3. V lost 0 bases, J lost 0 bases, and 9 bases lay in between. Germline loops: CDR1 SQVTM, CDR2 ANQGSEA.

At least ten counts were recorded for this clonotype. The DNA for the CDR3 is TGTGCCAGCAGTTCGGGGAACACTGAAGCTTTCTTT. Translating it yields CASSSGNTEAFF. This sequence joins TRBV6-2 or TRBV6-3 and TRBJ1-1; D is uncertain. In germline, CDR1 is MNHEY, CDR2 SVGEGT. This CDR3 has 12 residues. The V and J ends lost 4 bases and 1 base respectively, with 4 bases between them.

This sequence joins TRBV7-2 and TRBJ2-5; D may be TRBD2 (7 bases). Per germline, CDR1 SGHTA and CDR2 FQGNSA. V was clipped by 5 bases and J by 5 bases, with 15 bases between them. This CDR3 spans 14 amino acids. The CDR3 region is CASSLRRGGETQYF. DNA for the CDR3: TGTGCCAGCAGCCTCCGAAGGGGGGGGGAGACCCAGTACTTC.

This clonotype appeared many times. The gene calls are TRBV7-8 and TRBJ2-2; D not certain. V lost 0 bases and J 1 base, leaving 9 bases between the germline ends. CDR1 is SGHVS, CDR2 FQNEAQ, per germline. This CDR3 is 16 amino acids long. CDR3 nucleotides: TGTGCCAGCAGCTTAGCGGCAGCGTTGAACACCGGGGAGCTGTTTTTT. Residues: CASSLAAALNTGELFF.

This clonotype was picked up many times. V and J are TRBV2 and TRBJ1-5; D is uncertain. Looked up from germline, CDR1 is SNHLY and CDR2 is FYNNEI. The germline V and J ends were trimmed by 7 bases and 9 bases, with 13 bases remaining between them. This CDR3 region has 12 residues. CDR3 in DNA: TGTGCCAGCACATCCATGGGGTGGCCCCAGCATTTT. Its protein product is CASTSMGWPQHF.

Ten or more counts support this clonotype. J is TRBJ1-5 and V is TRBV27; 8 nucleotides line up with TRBD1. This CDR3 spans 17 amino acids. Trimming at V came to 7 bases and at J to 7 bases, leaving 18 bases not matched to a gene. From germline, CDR1 is MNHEY and CDR2 SMNVEV (reference sequence). CDR3 nucleotides: TGTGCCAGCAAAACATCGGGAAGACAGGGGACGGACCAGCCCCAGCATTTT. Encoded protein: CASKTSGRQGTDQPQHF.

This chain joins TRBV6-5 and TRBJ2-2; unclear D gene. V lost 0 bases to trimming and J lost 0 bases, with 5 bases between them. Germline V gene data show CDR1 as MNHEY and CDR2 as SVGAGI. CDR3 length equals 15 residues. CDR3 in amino acids: CASSYSSANTGELFF. As DNA, the CDR3 is TGTGCCAGCAGTTACTCGAGTGCGAACACCGGGGAGCTGTTTTTT.

This clonotype came up many times. The chain links TRBV3-1 to TRBJ2-5; the D call may be TRBD1 or TRBD2 (5 bases each). This CDR3 is built from 16 residues. In germline, CDR1 is LGHDT, CDR2 YNNKEL (reference sequence). The ends were cut back, 5 bases at V and 2 bases at J, with 18 bases in the middle. DNA for the CDR3: TGTGCCAGCAGCGCCAACTTTACCGGGACGCAAGAGACCCAGTACTTC. As protein: CASSANFTGTQETQYF.

This clonotype was seen many times. The J gene is TRBJ1-5, the V gene TRBV20-1; TRBD1 aligns across 9 bases. Germline CDR1 DFQATT, CDR2 SNEGSKA (reference sequence). With V trimmed by 5 bases and J by 6 bases, 5 bases remained unmatched. The CDR3 has 13 amino acids. In nucleotides, the CDR3 is TGCAGTGCTGAGGGACAGGGAAGTCAGCCCCAGCATTTT. Protein: CSAEGQGSQPQHF.

This clonotype has at least ten counts. This chain connects TRBV9 to TRBJ2-3; no reliable D call. Deletions cut 3 bases from V and 6 bases from J, with 11 bases between. Germline V gene sequence: CDR1 SGDLS, CDR2 YYNGEE. The CDR3 is 13 residues long. The CDR3 sequence: CASSGNSRDTQYF. The DNA of the CDR3 is TGTGCCAGCAGCGGGAATAGTAGGGATACGCAGTATTTT.

Many counts were recorded for this clonotype. The chain links TRBV4-3 to TRBJ1-2; D might be TRBD1 (5 bases). In germline, CDR1 is LGHNA, CDR2 YSLEER. V was clipped by 2 bases and J by 4 bases, with 23 bases between them. There are 18 residues in the CDR3. This CDR3 is CASSQYFSVGEQPYGYTF. CDR3 DNA: TGCGCCAGCAGCCAATATTTCTCGGTAGGGGAACAACCCTATGGCTACACCTTC.

This clonotype has ten or more counts. This chain connects TRBV6-2 or TRBV6-3 to TRBJ2-7; unclear D gene. Germline CDR1 reads MNHEY; CDR2 reads SVGEGT. CDR3 length: 17 amino acids. V was pared by 2 bases and J by 4 bases, with 21 bases between. CDR3 in DNA: TGTGCCAGCAGTTACGTAGCCAGACCGGTGGGCCTATACGAGCAGTACTTC. Translating it yields CASSYVARPVGLYEQYF.

In its sample, this clonotype was seen many times. The chain combines TRBV7-2 with TRBJ2-7, with TRBD1 matching over 12 bases. Germline V gene data show CDR1 as SGHTA and CDR2 as FQGNSA. V dropped 4 bases and J dropped 4; count of bases not matched to a gene: 11. This CDR3 spans 17 amino acids. CDR3 DNA sequence: TGTGCCAGCAGCTCAACCGCCGGGACAGGGGGCCGGTACGAGCAGTACTTC. It codes for CASSSTAGTGGRYEQYF.

This clonotype was counted at least ten times. CDR3: CASSQEGVAGGTGELFF. The CDR3 bases are TGCGCCAGCAGCCAAGAAGGTGTAGCGGGAGGCACCGGGGAGCTGTTTTTT. V gene TRBV4-3 combines with J gene TRBJ2-2; TRBD2 matches 10 bases. CDR3 length: 17 amino acids. Unmatched junction bases numbered 5, after V lost 0 bases and J lost 4 bases. Germline V lookup: CDR1 LGHNA, CDR2 YSLEER.

This clonotype was detected ten times or more. V is TRBV27 and J is TRBJ2-7; D remains ambiguous. Germline V lookup: CDR1 MNHEY, CDR2 SMNVEV (reference sequence). The CDR3 covers 13 residues. The V end was cut by 8 bases, the J end by 6 bases, with 17 bases between. This CDR3 is CASAAKPLSEQYF. The CDR3 nucleotides read TGTGCCAGCGCGGCCAAACCTCTCTCCGAGCAGTACTTC.

This clonotype was observed many times. The CDR3 is CASTPPLWAGGTNTEAFF. The DNA for the CDR3 is TGTGCCAGCACCCCCCCACTGTGGGCAGGGGGCACTAACACTGAAGCTTTCTTT. This sequence joins TRBV28 and TRBJ1-1; 8 bases match TRBD1. The CDR3 has 18 amino acids. Trimming cost V 7 bases and J 2 bases; bases outside gene matches: 18. Germline V gene data show CDR1 as MDHEN and CDR2 as SYDVKM.